The clone carrying this T cell receptor beta chain has a handful of counts. The data were obtained in a study of OX40 agonist ivuxolimab in advanced cancers. Study background: Patients took ivuxolimab, an agonistic anti-OX40 (CD134) antibody. Earlier treatment with anti-PD-1, anti-PD-L1 or anti-CTLA-4 was permitted, and 35% to 40% had received some.

The table came from immunoSEQ multiplex PCR; TCRdb's copy has only in-frame clones and leaves some out. The repertoire holds tens of thousands of clones, with around 82% as singletons. V lost 0 bases and J 4 bases, leaving 10 bases between the germline ends. Germline V gene sequence: CDR1 GTSNPN, CDR2 SVGIG (reference sequence). The CDR3 spans 13 residues. The TCR was taken from an adult with an advanced solid tumor such as melanoma, head and neck, liver or kidney cancer. This chain uses TRBV30 with TRBJ2-7; the D gene is possibly TRBD1 (6 bases). This specimen was CD4+ or CD8+ T cells sorted from blood, taken in a trial of the OX40 agonist ivuxolimab. The CDR3 nucleotides read TGTGCCTGGAGTGTTCAGGGGATATACGAGCAGTACTTC. This sequence encodes CAWSVQGIYEQYF.